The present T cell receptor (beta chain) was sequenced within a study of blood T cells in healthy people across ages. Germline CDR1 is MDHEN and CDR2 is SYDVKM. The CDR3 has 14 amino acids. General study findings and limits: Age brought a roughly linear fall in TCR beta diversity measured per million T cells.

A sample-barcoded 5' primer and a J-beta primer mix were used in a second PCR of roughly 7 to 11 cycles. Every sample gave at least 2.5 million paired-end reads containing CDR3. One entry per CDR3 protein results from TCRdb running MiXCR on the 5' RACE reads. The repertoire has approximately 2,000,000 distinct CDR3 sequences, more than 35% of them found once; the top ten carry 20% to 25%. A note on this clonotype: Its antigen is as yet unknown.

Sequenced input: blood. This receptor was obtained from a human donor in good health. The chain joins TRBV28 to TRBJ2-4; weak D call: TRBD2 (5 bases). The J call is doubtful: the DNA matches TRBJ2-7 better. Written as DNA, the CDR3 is TGTGCCAGCAGTTTGTCTCTAGCCATCTACGAGCAGTACTTC. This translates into CASSLSLAIYEQYF.